These 10 T cell receptor beta chains originate from one sample sequenced in a study of blood T cells in healthy people across ages. Next came a second PCR, run for about 7 to 11 cycles, which used a sample-barcoded 5' primer along with a J-beta primer mix. TCRdb reprocessed the 5' RACE reads with MiXCR, giving one entry per CDR3 protein. Among under 1,000,000 distinct CDR3 sequences, 35% to 40% were seen once, and the ten largest hold over 10%. Sample: blood. These receptors were obtained from a man aged 18 to 30 in good health.

This clonotype was counted many times. V and J are TRBV5-6 and TRBJ1-5, with TRBD1 matching 9 bases. Germline assignment: CDR1 SGHDT and CDR2 YYEEEE. V gave up 2 bases and J gave up 2 bases; unmatched junction bases: 14. The CDR3 length is 19 residues. CDR3 sequence (DNA): TGTGCCAGCAGCTTACTTCGGTCGACAGGGGGAGTAGGCAATCAGCCCCAGCATTTT. This codes for CASSLLRSTGGVGNQPQHF. Based on the CDR3 plus reference TRBV5-6 and TRBJ1-5, the full variable domain is DAGVTQSPTHLIKTRGQQVTLRCSPKSGHDTVSWYQQALGQGPQFIFQYYEEEERQRGNFPDRFSGHQFPNYSSELNVNALLLGDSALYLCASSLLRSTGGVGNQPQHFGDGTRLSIL.

In this sample, this clonotype turned up a few times. One end of the junction is discordant with germline, which a read error may explain. V is TRBV7-7 and J is TRBJ2-3; D call uncertain. The V gene's germline CDR1 is SSHAT and CDR2 FNYEAQ (reference sequence). The CDR3 sequence is 14 residues long. The CDR3 coding sequence is TGTGCTAGCAGCTTAAGCACGTACACAGATACGCAGTATTTT. This sequence encodes CASSLSTYTDTQYF.

This clonotype was detected ten times or more. The V call is TRBV5-1, the J call TRBJ2-5; D not resolved. Germline V gene data show CDR1 as SGHRS and CDR2 as YFSETQ. The CDR3 runs to 13 residues. With 7 bases removed from V and 5 bases from J, the gap between germline ends came to 15 bases. CDR3 region: CASRVGLRETQYF. The CDR3 nucleotides are TGCGCCAGCCGTGTGGGTTTAAGGGAGACCCAGTACTTC.

The chain is built from TRBV7-2 and TRBJ2-6; TRBD2 might be the D (5 bases). CDR3 size: 13 residues. CDR1 and CDR2 (germline): SGHTA, FQGNSA. V was pared by 5 bases and J by 12 bases, with 14 bases between. The CDR3 DNA follows: TGTGCCAGCAGCGTCCCGTTTGGGAGCGTCCTGACTTTC. Residues: CASSVPFGSVLTF.

The V and J genes are TRBV7-2 and TRBJ1-1; 8 nucleotides line up with TRBD1. The V segment lost 1 base and the J segment 5 bases; nucleotides outside the gene matches: 6. The CDR3 length is 15 residues. The germline V gene has CDR1 SGHTA and CDR2 FQGNSA. The CDR3 loop reads CASSLGGQGATEAFF. The DNA of the CDR3 is TGTGCCAGCAGCTTAGGGGGGCAGGGGGCAACTGAAGCTTTCTTT.

The chain joins TRBV12-3 or TRBV12-4 to TRBJ1-6; possibly TRBD1 for D (5 bases). The CDR3 sequence is 15 residues long. Between the trimmed V and J ends, which lost 5 bases and 4 bases, there was a span of 12 bases. CDR3 loop: CASSPPGPYNSPLHF. Written as DNA, the CDR3 is TGTGCCAGCAGTCCCCCGGGACCTTATAATTCACCCCTCCACTTT.

This clonotype was seen a few times. This chain uses TRBV20-1 with TRBJ2-1; 12 positions match TRBD2. From germline, CDR1 is DFQATT and CDR2 SNEGSKA (reference sequence). The CDR3 runs to 14 residues. Losses at the gene ends were 2 bases for V and 6 bases for J; bases not matched to a gene: 2. The CDR3: CSARLAGGPNEQFF. CDR3 DNA: TGCAGTGCTAGACTAGCGGGGGGGCCCAATGAGCAGTTCTTC.

This clonotype has just one count. Relative to the germline gene, one junction end is altered; a read error may explain this. The rearrangement joins TRBV4-2 to TRBJ1-1; 7 nucleotides line up with TRBD1. The CDR3 totals 15 residues. The V gene's germline CDR1 is LGHNA and CDR2 YNFKEQ. CDR3 coding DNA: TGTGCCGGCAGCCAACAGACAGGGATGAACACTGAAGCTTTCTTT. Translating it yields CAGSQQTGMNTEAFF.

The CDR3 nucleotides are TGTGCCAGCAGTTTAGCACAGGGCCAGTACTTC. Amino acid sequence: CASSLAQGQYF. The V and J genes are TRBV12-3 or TRBV12-4 and TRBJ2-4, with a weak D call TRBD1 (6 bases). The CDR3 is made up of 11 amino acids. V was shortened by 0 bases and J by 13 bases, with 7 bases between the two germline ends.

The chain joins TRBV2 to TRBJ2-6; D is unclear. This CDR3 is 15 amino acids long. The V gene lost 6 bases and the J gene lost 0 bases, with 9 bases spanning the gap. Germline V CDR1 and CDR2: SNHLY, FYNNEI. CDR3 in DNA: TGTGCCAGCAGCTGGCCAAGCTCTGGGGCCAACGTCCTGACTTTC. As protein: CASSWPSSGANVLTF. The full variable domain, with the rest looked up from reference TRBV2 and TRBJ2-6, is EPEVTQTPSHQVTQMGQEVILRCVPISNHLYFYWYRQILGQKVEFLVSFYNNEISEKSEIFDDQFSVERPDGSNFTLKIRSTKLEDSAMYFCASSWPSSGANVLTFGAGSRLTVL.